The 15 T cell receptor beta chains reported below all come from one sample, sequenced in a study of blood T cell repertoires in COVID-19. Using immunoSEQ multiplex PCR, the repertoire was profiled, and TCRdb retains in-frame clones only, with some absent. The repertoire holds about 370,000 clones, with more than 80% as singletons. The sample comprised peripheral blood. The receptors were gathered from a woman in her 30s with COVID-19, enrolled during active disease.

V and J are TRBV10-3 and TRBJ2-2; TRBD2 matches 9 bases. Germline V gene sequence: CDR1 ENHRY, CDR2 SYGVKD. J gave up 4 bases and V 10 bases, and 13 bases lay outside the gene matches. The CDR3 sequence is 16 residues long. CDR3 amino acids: CATARTSAVGTGELFF. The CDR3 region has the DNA TGTGCCACCGCCAGGACTAGCGCGGTCGGCACCGGGGAGCTGTTTTTT.

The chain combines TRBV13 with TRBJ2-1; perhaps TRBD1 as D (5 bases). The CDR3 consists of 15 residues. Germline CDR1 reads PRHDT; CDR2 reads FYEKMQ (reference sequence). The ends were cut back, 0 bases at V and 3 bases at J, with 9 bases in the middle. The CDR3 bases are TGTGCCAGCAGCTTAGGGGGGCGTAACTACAATGAGCAGTTCTTC. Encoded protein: CASSLGGRNYNEQFF.

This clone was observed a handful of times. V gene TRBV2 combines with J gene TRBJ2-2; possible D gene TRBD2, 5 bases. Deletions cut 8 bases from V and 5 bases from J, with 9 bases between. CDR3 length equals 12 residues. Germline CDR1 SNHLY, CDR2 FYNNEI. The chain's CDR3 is CASGRGTGELFF. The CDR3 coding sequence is TGTGCCAGCGGTCGGGGAACCGGGGAGCTGTTTTTT.

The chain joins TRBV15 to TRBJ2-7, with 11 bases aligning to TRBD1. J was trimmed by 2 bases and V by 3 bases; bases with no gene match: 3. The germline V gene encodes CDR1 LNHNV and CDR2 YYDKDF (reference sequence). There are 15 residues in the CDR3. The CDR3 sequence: CATSRGTGGTYEQYV. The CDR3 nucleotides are TGTGCCACCAGCAGGGGGACAGGGGGGACCTACGAGCAGTACGTC.

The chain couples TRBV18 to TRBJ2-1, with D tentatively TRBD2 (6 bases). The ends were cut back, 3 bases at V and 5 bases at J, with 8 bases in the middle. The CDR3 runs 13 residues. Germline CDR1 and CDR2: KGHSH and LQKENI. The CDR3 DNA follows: TGTGCCAGCTCACCGGGACTCCACAATGAGCAGTTCTTC. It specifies CASSPGLHNEQFF.

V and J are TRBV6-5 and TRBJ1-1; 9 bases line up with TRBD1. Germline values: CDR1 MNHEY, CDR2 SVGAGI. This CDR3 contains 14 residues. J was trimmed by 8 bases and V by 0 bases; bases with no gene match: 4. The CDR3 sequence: CASSYSSGTGEAFF. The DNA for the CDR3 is TGTGCCAGCAGTTACTCTTCCGGGACAGGGGAAGCTTTCTTT.

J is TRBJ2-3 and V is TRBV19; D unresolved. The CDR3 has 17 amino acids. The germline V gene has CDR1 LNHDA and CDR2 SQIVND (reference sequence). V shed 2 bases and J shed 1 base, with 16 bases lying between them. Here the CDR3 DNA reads TGTGCCAGTAGTATAACCCGGGTTTCCCCGGGCACAGATACGCAGTATTTT. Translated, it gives CASSITRVSPGTDTQYF.

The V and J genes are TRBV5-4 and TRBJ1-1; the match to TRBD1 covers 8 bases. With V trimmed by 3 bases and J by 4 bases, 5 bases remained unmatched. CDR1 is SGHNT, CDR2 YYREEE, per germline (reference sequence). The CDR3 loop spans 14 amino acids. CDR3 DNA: TGTGCCAGCAGCTGGGACAGGAGGGGCACTGAAGCTTTCTTT. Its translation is CASSWDRRGTEAFF.

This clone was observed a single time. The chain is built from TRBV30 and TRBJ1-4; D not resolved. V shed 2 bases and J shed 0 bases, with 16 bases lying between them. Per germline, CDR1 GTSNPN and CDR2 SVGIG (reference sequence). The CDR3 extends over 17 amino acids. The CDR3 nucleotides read TGTGCCTGGAGTCCCCCAGGATACGGCGCAACTAATGAAAAACTGTTTTTT. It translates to CAWSPPGYGATNEKLFF.

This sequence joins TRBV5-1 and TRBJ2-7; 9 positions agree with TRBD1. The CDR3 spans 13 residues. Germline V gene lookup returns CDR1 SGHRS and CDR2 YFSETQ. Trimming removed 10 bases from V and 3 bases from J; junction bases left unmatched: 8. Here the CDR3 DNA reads TGCGCCCCTATGGGGGACAGGGACTACGAGCAGTACGTC. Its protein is CAPMGDRDYEQYV.

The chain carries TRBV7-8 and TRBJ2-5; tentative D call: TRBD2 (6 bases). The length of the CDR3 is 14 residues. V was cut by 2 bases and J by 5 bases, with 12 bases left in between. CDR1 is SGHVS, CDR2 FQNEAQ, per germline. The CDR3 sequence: CASSLSGHGETQYF. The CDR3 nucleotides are TGTGCCAGCAGCTTAAGCGGGCACGGGGAGACCCAGTACTTC.

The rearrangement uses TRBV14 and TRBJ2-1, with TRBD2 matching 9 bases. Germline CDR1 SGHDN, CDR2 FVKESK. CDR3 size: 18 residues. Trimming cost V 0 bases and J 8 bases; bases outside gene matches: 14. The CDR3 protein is CASSQDLLAGPQTYEQFF. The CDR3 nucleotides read TGTGCCAGCAGCCAAGATCTGCTAGCGGGGCCCCAGACCTATGAGCAGTTCTTC.

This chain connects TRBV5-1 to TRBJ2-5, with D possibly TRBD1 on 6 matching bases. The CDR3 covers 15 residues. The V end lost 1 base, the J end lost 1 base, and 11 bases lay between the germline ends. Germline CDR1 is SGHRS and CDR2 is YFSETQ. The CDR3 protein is CASSLQQGIQETQYF. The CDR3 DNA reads TGCGCCAGCAGCTTGCAACAGGGCATCCAAGAGACCCAGTACTTC.

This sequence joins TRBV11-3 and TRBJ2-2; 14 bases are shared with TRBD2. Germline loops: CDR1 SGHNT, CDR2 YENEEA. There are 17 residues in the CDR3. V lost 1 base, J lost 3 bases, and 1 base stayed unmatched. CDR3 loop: CASSLAGLAGDTGELFF. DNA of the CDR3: TGTGCCAGCAGCTTAGCGGGACTAGCGGGAGACACCGGGGAGCTGTTTTTT. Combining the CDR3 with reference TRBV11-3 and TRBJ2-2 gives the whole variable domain EAGVVQSPRYKIIEKKQPVAFWCNPISGHNTLYWYLQNLGQGPELLIRYENEEAVDDSQLPKDRFSAERLKGVDSTLKIQPAELGDSAVYLCASSLAGLAGDTGELFFGEGSRLTVL.

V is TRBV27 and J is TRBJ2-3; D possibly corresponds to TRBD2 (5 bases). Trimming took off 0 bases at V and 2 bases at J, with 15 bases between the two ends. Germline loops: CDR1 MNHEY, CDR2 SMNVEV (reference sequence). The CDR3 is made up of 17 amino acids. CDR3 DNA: TGTGCCAGCAGTTTATCCCCTAGGGAGTTACACACAGATACGCAGTATTTT. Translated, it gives CASSLSPRELHTDTQYF.